This T cell receptor beta chain appears in the sequencing data of a study of glioma-infiltrating T cells after dendritic cell vaccination. Measured with immunoSEQ multiplex PCR; TCRdb has only the in-frame clones, and not every one. The sample carries 55,000 to 75,000 clones, about 80% recorded once. As to time point: after dendritic cell vaccination, including at tumor progression/relapse. This clone was seen just once. Germline values: CDR1 GTSNPN, CDR2 SVGIG (reference sequence). Trimming took 0 bases from V and 3 from J; bases not matched to a gene: 4. The length of the CDR3 is 16 residues. The chain employs TRBV30 and TRBJ2-3, with 12 bases fitting TRBD2. The clonotype comes from a human donor with glioblastoma. The source material was blood, sampled after dendritic cell vaccination. CDR3: CAWSVGLAGRTDTQYF. The DNA for the CDR3 is TGTGCCTGGAGTGTCGGACTAGCGGGGAGGACAGATACGCAGTATTTT.